Each of the 10 T cell receptor beta chains below was sequenced from the same sample in a study of T cells in Graves' hyperthyroidism and ophthalmopathy. The source material, RNA transcripts, was used to amplify TCR beta CDR3 regions. The HTBI set primed first-round TCR CDR3 RT-PCR. TCRdb reanalysed the multiplex PCR reads using MiXCR and keeps one entry per CDR3 protein. The sample records roughly 660,000 distinct CDR3 sequences, around 15% being singletons. Specimen: blood. These receptors all stem from a man aged 50-60 years with Graves' hyperthyroidism.

This chain joins TRBV28 and TRBJ1-6; D is unclear. Looked up from germline, CDR1 is MDHEN and CDR2 is SYDVKM. Trimming stripped 2 bases from V and 14 bases from J, with 13 bases between. The CDR3 consists of 13 residues. CDR3 sequence: CASSLGGLGTLHF. The CDR3 nucleotides are TGTGCCAGCAGTTTAGGCGGTCTTGGGACCCTCCACTTT.

This clonotype was observed many times. The gene calls are TRBV2 and TRBJ1-5; D is unresolved. There are 14 residues in the CDR3. V lost 2 bases and J lost 4, with 9 bases in between. In germline, CDR1 is SNHLY, CDR2 FYNNEI. The DNA for the CDR3 is TGTGCCAGCAGTGAACAGGTTCTTAATCAGCCCCAGCATTTT. Encoded protein: CASSEQVLNQPQHF.

Many counts were recorded for this clonotype. This sequence joins TRBV9 and TRBJ2-3; no clear D. Germline lookup yields CDR1 SGDLS and CDR2 YYNGEE. The CDR3 is made up of 12 amino acids. Trimming pared 0 bases from V and 4 bases from J, leaving 3 bases between. CDR3 in DNA: TGTGCCAGCAGCGTAGTTTCAGATACGCAGTATTTT. It is translated as CASSVVSDTQYF.

CDR3 bases: TGCGCCAGCAGCTTACAGGGAAACGACCAGCCCCAGCATTTT. Translating it yields CASSLQGNDQPQHF. The chain has TRBV5-1 and TRBJ1-5; D might be TRBD1 (6 bases). CDR3 length equals 14 residues. Germline V gene lookup returns CDR1 SGHRS and CDR2 YFSETQ. V shed 2 bases and J shed 7 bases, with 13 bases lying between them.

The chain links TRBV19 to TRBJ1-1; D gene unclear. V gave up 1 base and J gave up 4 bases, with 10 bases separating them. Germline CDR1 and CDR2: LNHDA and SQIVND (reference sequence). The CDR3 consists of 14 residues. In DNA form, the CDR3 reads TGTGCCAGTAGTATAGTTACAGTGGGCACTGAAGCTTTCTTT. The encoded protein is CASSIVTVGTEAFF.

This clonotype occurred a few times. The chain employs TRBV24-1 and TRBJ2-6, with 10 bases fitting TRBD1. CDR3 length: 17 amino acids. CDR1 is KGHDR and CDR2 is SFDVKD in the germline V gene. With V trimmed by 4 bases and J by 4 bases, 6 bases remained unmatched. The CDR3 is CATSDWDRGSGANVLTF. The CDR3 DNA reads TGTGCCACCAGTGACTGGGACAGGGGATCCGGGGCCAACGTCCTGACTTTC.

This clonotype has a count of ten or more. The V gene is TRBV27, the J gene TRBJ1-6, with D uncertain. CDR3 size: 16 residues. Germline CDR1 MNHEY, CDR2 SMNVEV (reference sequence). V dropped 2 bases and J dropped 6 bases, with 14 bases sitting between them. For the CDR3, the DNA is TGTGCCAGCAGTTTAGGGTTTGGGGTCCCTAATTCACCCCTCCACTTT. Protein: CASSLGFGVPNSPLHF.

The chain couples TRBV10-3 to TRBJ2-7; D might be TRBD1 (6 bases). This CDR3 region has 15 residues. V was trimmed by 6 bases and J by 2 bases, leaving 17 bases between them. Germline CDR1 is ENHRY and CDR2 is SYGVKD. The CDR3 is CAIRLQGGGAYEQYF. The CDR3 nucleotides read TGTGCCATCAGACTACAGGGTGGTGGTGCCTACGAGCAGTACTTC.

This clonotype was detected once. The J gene is TRBJ2-1, the V gene TRBV20-1; 9 bases line up with TRBD2. The CDR3 spans 14 residues. Germline V gene sequence: CDR1 DFQATT, CDR2 SNEGSKA (reference sequence). V trimming: 5 bases; J trimming: 8 bases; junction bases outside the gene matches: 10. The chain's CDR3 is CSAPPSGIGDEQFF. The CDR3 coding sequence is TGCAGTGCTCCACCTAGCGGGATCGGAGATGAGCAGTTCTTC.

This clonotype was observed at least ten times. The chain links TRBV28 to TRBJ2-5; TRBD1 agrees at 9 bases. The germline V gene has CDR1 MDHEN and CDR2 SYDVKM. Losses at the gene ends were 5 bases for V and 8 bases for J; bases not matched to a gene: 12. CDR3 size: 15 residues. CDR3 loop: CASSTSGDRVDTQYF. The CDR3 nucleotides read TGTGCCAGCAGTACCTCCGGGGACAGGGTAGATACCCAGTACTTC.